This T cell receptor (beta chain) was documented in a study of T cells after yellow fever vaccination. Study-level points and caveats: Repertoires obtained by FACS sorting could include abundant clonotypes that entered as contaminants from the bulk population.

This CDR3 region has 14 residues. CDR1 is MNHEY, CDR2 SVGAGI, per germline. The ends were cut back, 0 bases at V and 1 base at J, with 6 bases in the middle. Remarks on this clonotype: What it binds is not known.

TCRdb passed the 5' RACE reads through MiXCR, listing each CDR3 protein once. The sample shows about 340,000 distinct CDR3 sequences, around an eighth of them seen only once. The sequences come from CD4+ T cells sorted from PBMCs, collected 15 days after the yellow fever booster vaccination. This receptor was taken from a man between 18 and 29 years old who received the YFV17D yellow fever vaccine. J is TRBJ1-1 and V is TRBV6-5; unclear D gene. The CDR3 here is CASSYSYKNTEAFF. CDR3 DNA: TGTGCCAGCAGTTACTCTTACAAGAACACTGAAGCTTTCTTT.